The count of the clone carrying this T cell receptor (beta chain) is one. Its antigen is undetermined. TCRdb's table, derived via immunoSEQ multiplex PCR, lists solely in-frame clones and lacks some. The repertoire holds 80,000 to 130,000 clones, with over 75% as singletons. This record comes from a study of PD-1 blockade in mismatch repair-deficient tumors. Broader study findings: Rapid post-treatment expansion, then contraction, generally preceding radiologic response, marked tumor-resident clones.

Trimming cost V 5 bases and J 2 bases; bases outside gene matches: 5. This CDR3 has 15 residues. Germline CDR1 reads SGHNT; CDR2 reads YENEEA. The sequences come from peripheral blood, collected about 33 weeks after starting pembrolizumab. This TCR came from an adult with mismatch repair-deficient cancer. The V call is TRBV11-3, the J call TRBJ2-3; TRBD1 agrees at 9 bases. CDR3 amino acids: CASSVGTGYTDTQYF. DNA for the CDR3: TGTGCCAGCAGCGTAGGGACAGGGTACACAGATACGCAGTATTTT.